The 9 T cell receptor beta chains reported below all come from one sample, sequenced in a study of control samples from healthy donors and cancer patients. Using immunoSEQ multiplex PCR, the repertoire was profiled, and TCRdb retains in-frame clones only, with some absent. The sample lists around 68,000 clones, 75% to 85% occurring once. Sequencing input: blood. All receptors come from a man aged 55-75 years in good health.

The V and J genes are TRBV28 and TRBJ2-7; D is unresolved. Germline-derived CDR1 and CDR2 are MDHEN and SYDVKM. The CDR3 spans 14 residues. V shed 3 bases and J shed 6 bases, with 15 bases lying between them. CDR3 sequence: CASSFGLGGPEQYF. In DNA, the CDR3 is TGTGCCAGCAGTTTCGGGCTAGGCGGTCCCGAGCAGTACTTC. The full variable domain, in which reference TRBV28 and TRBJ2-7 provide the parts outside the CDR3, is DVKVTQSSRYLVKRTGEKVFLECVQDMDHENMFWYRQDPGLGLRLIYFSYDVKMKEKGDIPEGYSVSREKKERFSLILESASTNQTSMYLCASSFGLGGPEQYFGPGTRLTVT.

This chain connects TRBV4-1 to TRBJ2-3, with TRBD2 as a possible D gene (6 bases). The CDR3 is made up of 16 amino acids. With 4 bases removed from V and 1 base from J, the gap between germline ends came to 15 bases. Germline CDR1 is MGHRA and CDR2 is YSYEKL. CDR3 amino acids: CASSPQGAGRTDTQYF. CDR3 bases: TGCGCCAGCAGCCCCCAGGGTGCGGGGCGCACAGATACGCAGTATTTT.

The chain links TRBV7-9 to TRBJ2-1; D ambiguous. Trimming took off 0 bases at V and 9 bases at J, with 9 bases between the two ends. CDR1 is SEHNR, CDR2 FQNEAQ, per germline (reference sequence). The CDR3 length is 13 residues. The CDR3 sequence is CASSLAPDGEQFF. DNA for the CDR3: TGTGCCAGCAGCTTAGCCCCGGACGGTGAGCAGTTCTTC.

CDR3 sequence (DNA): TGCAGCGTGATAGCGGGACAGGGCCACTACGAGCAGTACTTC. Its translation is CSVIAGQGHYEQYF. This chain connects TRBV29-1 to TRBJ2-7; TRBD1 might be the D (9 bases). The CDR3 extends over 14 amino acids. Germline CDR1 reads SQVTM; CDR2 reads ANQGSEA. Trimming cost V 6 bases and J 3 bases, with 18 bases left between them.

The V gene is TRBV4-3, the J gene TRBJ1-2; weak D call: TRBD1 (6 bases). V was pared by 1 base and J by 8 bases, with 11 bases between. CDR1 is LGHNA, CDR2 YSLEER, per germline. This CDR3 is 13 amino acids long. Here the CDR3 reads CASSQAPRGGYTF. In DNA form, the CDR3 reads TGCGCCAGCAGCCAAGCCCCAAGGGGGGGCTACACCTTC.

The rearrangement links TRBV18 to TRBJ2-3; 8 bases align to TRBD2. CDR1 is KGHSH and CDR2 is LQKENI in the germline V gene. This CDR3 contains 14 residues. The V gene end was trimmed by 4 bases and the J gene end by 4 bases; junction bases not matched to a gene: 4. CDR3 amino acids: CASSLPTSADTQYF. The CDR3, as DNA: TGTGCCAGCTCACTACCGACTAGCGCAGATACGCAGTATTTT.

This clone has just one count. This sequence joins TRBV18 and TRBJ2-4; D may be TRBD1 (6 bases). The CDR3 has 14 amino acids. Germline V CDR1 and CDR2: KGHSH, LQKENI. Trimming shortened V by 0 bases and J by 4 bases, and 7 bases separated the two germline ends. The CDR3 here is CASSPPDRKNIQYF. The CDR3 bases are TGTGCCAGCTCACCACCGGACAGAAAAAACATTCAGTACTTC.

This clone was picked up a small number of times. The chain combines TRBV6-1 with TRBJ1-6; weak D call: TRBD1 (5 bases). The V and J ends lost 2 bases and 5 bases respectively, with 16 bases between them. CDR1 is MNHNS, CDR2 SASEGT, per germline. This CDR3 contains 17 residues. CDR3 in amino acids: CASSELVSAGNNSPLHF. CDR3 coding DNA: TGTGCCAGCAGTGAATTGGTGTCGGCAGGGAATAATTCACCCCTCCACTTT.

Written as DNA, the CDR3 is TGTGCCAGCAGCTCCCCCGAAGCGGACTACAATGAGCAGTTCTTC. Encoded protein: CASSSPEADYNEQFF. The V call is TRBV5-6, the J call TRBJ2-1; tentative D call: TRBD2 (5 bases). The CDR3 totals 15 residues. Deletions cut 3 bases from V and 3 bases from J, with 13 bases between. Looked up from germline, CDR1 is SGHDT and CDR2 is YYEEEE.